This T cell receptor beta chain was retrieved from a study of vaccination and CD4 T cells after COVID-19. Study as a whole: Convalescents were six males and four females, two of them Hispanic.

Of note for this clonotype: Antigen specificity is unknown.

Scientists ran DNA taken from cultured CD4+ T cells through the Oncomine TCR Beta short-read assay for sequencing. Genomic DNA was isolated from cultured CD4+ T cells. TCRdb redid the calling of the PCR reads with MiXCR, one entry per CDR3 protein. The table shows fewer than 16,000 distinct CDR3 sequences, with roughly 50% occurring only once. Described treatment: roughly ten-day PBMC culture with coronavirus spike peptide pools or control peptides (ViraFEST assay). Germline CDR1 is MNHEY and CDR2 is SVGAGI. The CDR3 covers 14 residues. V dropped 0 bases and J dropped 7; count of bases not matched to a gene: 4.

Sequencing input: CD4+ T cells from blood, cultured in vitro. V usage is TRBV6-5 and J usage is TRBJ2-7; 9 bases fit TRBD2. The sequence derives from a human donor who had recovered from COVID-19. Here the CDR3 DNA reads TGTGCCAGCAGTTACTCGAATCTAGCGGGAGAGCAGTACTTC. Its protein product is CASSYSNLAGEQYF.